Listed here are 3 T cell receptor beta chains from one sample, sequenced in a study of Graves' ophthalmopathy and Graves' hyperthyroidism. Using RNA transcripts, the TCR beta CDR3 regions were amplified. In the first round, RT-PCR was carried out with HTBI primers, and a multiplex PCR formed the second round. TCRdb analysed the multiplex PCR reads with MiXCR anew, one entry per CDR3 protein. This sample has roughly 420,000 distinct CDR3 sequences, with over 20% found just once. The sequenced sample consisted of peripheral blood. These receptors came from a woman between 18 and 29 years old with stable Graves' hyperthyroidism.

Many counts were recorded for this clonotype. The V call is TRBV12-3 or TRBV12-4, the J call TRBJ1-1; D is ambiguous. The CDR3 covers 13 residues. Trimming stripped 3 bases from V and 5 bases from J, with 10 bases between. As DNA, the CDR3 is TGTGCCAGCAGTTTCGGAATGGCGACTGAAGCTTTCTTT. Translated, it gives CASSFGMATEAFF.

The V gene is TRBV4-1, the J gene TRBJ2-5; the match to TRBD2 covers 7 bases. Germline V CDR1 and CDR2: MGHRA, YSYEKL. The CDR3 is made up of 17 amino acids. Trimming cost V 3 bases and J 2 bases; bases outside gene matches: 12. CDR3 in amino acids: CASSQGLAGLLQETQYF. The CDR3 nucleotides read TGCGCCAGCAGCCAGGGGTTAGCGGGCCTGCTGCAAGAGACCCAGTACTTC.

This clonotype has at least ten counts. The V and J genes are TRBV19 and TRBJ2-7; no clear D gene. The CDR3 extends over 14 amino acids. Germline-derived CDR1 and CDR2 are LNHDA and SQIVND (reference sequence). V was trimmed by 1 base and J by 3 bases, leaving 10 bases between them. The CDR3 sequence is CASSIAHNGYEQYF. DNA of the CDR3: TGTGCCAGTAGTATAGCCCACAACGGCTACGAGCAGTACTTC.